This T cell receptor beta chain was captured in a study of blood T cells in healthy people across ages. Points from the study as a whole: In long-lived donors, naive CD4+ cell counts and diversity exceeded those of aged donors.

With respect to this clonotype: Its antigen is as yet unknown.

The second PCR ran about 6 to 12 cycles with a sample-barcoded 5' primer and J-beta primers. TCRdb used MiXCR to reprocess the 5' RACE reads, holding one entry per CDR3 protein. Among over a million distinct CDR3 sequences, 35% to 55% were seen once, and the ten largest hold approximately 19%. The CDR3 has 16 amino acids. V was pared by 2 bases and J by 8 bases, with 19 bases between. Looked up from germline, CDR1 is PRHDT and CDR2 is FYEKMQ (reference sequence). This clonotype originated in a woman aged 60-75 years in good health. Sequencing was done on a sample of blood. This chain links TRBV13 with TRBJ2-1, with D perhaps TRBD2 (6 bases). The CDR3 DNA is TGTGCCAGCAGCTTACTGGGGACTTCCCAGCATGATGAGCAGTTCTTC. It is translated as CASSLLGTSQHDEQFF.